This is a list of T cell receptor beta chains from one sample in a study of T and B cells in COVID-19 patients. In TCRdb, the multiplex PCR reads were re-called with MiXCR into one record per CDR3 protein. The sample shows some 13,000 distinct CDR3 sequences, roughly 27% of them seen only once. Source material: blood. The receptors stem from a human donor who had recovered from COVID-19. Each CDR3 is given with its conserved first and last residue. The order of the fields is V gene, CDR3 protein.

>TRBV10-3
CAISAPWERGGHSYNEQFF
>TRBV6-5
CASSYSTGQVSYEQYF
>TRBV19
CASSYPDRGDYGYTF
>TRBV7-9
CASSSRTSGKEETQYF
>TRBV6-4
CASSDTSNTEAFF
>TRBV2
CASGLGAGGPDTQYF
>TRBV20-1
CSASRAGSTDTQYF
>TRBV6-6
CASSPRQGYEQYF
>TRBV29-1
CSVQGGTGTGGLDTF
>TRBV19
CASSVGFTVNTEAFF
>TRBV20-1
CSARDTDTQYF
>TRBV5-1
CASSFNRMNTEAFF
>TRBV20-1
CSARVTSGLMDTQYF
>TRBV19
CASSPPDGGANEQFF
>TRBV6-1
CASTRRVAGVEETQYF
>TRBV6-4
CASSDSIVTTTAKQFF
>TRBV5-1
CASSDPRDTNTGELFF
>TRBV7-4
CASSLRVTGGYDTGELFF
>TRBV5-4
CASSFGTGIYEQYF
>TRBV7-9
CASSPTETGELFF
>TRBV18
CASSPRTGGEETQYF
>TRBV28
CASRDKGYEQYF
>TRBV5-6
CASSWGQGRRELFF
>TRBV5-1
CASSLNLAGNTDTQYF
>TRBV5-1
CASQAPNEGYEQYF
>TRBV6-5
CASSAASGGAHEQYF
>TRBV6-9
CASSYFEEAGELFF
>TRBV6-1
CASSEEGSGANVLTF
>TRBV6-5
CASRLEQGNTEAFF
>TRBV20-1
CSARSEGQGGEQYF
>TRBV6-5
CASSYQQGAGEAFF
>TRBV27
CASSLYQGGEEQYF
>TRBV7-2
CASTPPAGFDYGYTF
>TRBV6-6
CASSYGDSYEQYF
>TRBV6-5
CASSPGGTSGFNEQFF
>TRBV7-2
CASSLEMGSRWEVEKLFF
>TRBV6-2/TRBV6-3
CASSSHLRYGYTF
>TRBV10-3
CAISPTGRTEAFF
>TRBV29-1
CSVVWGREQYF
>TRBV6-4
CAILRARGPLGPPLHF
>TRBV5-6
CASSLREGSGEKLFF
>TRBV11-2
CASSLARGVNTEAFF